The entry that follows covers one TCR beta chain sequence. The data were taken from a study of blood T cell repertoires in COVID-19. Everyone who took part was roughly 18 to 89 years old, and they came from 24 US areas. Per the germline V gene, CDR1 is LGHNT and CDR2 is FRNRAP. The CDR3 is 14 amino acids. V was clipped by 7 bases and J by 6 bases; unmatched bases: 11. Assay used: immunoSEQ multiplex PCR; TCRdb lists only in-frame clones, some missing. The profile shows under 450,000 clones, less than 90% of them singletons. The clonotype originates from a woman aged 30 to 39 who had recovered from COVID-19. V and J are TRBV12-5 and TRBJ1-1; TRBD1 aligns across 7 bases. Source material: PBMCs or T cells enriched from blood (not recorded which). The CDR3 DNA is TGTGCTAGTGTCCGCTCAGGGGGATTCCCTGAAGCTTTCTTT. Translated: CASVRSGGFPEAFF.